This is a list of T cell receptor beta chains from one sample in a study of CD8 T cells in Susac syndrome. TCRdb analysed the immunoSEQ multiplex PCR reads with MiXCR anew, one entry per CDR3 protein. The table shows roughly 150,000 distinct CDR3 sequences, with nearly 97% occurring only once. The source material was CD8+ T cells from PBMCs. The receptor source for this set is a human donor with multiple sclerosis. Both conserved end residues are part of each CDR3. The order of the fields is V gene, clone size, J gene, D gene, CDR3 DNA, CDR3 protein. The D gene is left open where the match is weak. Where a row states a size, it is once, few, many or the class of an expanded clone; other rows omit it.

TRBV7-9	NA	TRBJ1-1	NA	TGTGCCAGCAGCCCGGCCATGCCTGAAGCTTTCTTT	CASSPAMPEAFF
TRBV30	NA	TRBJ1-1	NA	TGTGCCTGGAGCCCCCGTTTACGGGACGAAGCTTTCTTT	CAWSPRLRDEAFF
TRBV20-1	NA	TRBJ1-2	NA	TGCAGTGCTAGAGATCCCACGTCGGCGGACTTATATGGCTACACCTTC	CSARDPTSADLYGYTF
TRBV11-2	NA	TRBJ2-7	TRBD1	TGTGCCAGCAGCTCTTACCCTACAGGGGGCTACGAGCAGTACTTC	CASSSYPTGGYEQYF
TRBV6-5	NA	TRBJ2-3	NA	TGTGCCAGCAGTTACTCGATACTGGGAGGCCCAGATACGCAGTATTTT	CASSYSILGGPDTQYF
TRBV7-9	NA	TRBJ1-2	NA	TGTGCCAGCAGCGCCCAAGGGACGCTCTATGGCTACACCTTC	CASSAQGTLYGYTF
TRBV11-2	NA	TRBJ2-3	TRBD2	TGTGCCAGCAGCCCTAGCGGGGTGGGCACAGATACGCAGTATTTT	CASSPSGVGTDTQYF
TRBV15	NA	TRBJ2-1	TRBD2	TGTGCCACCAGTGCTTCTAGCGGGGCTTCCTACAATGAGCAGTTCTTC	CATSASSGASYNEQFF
TRBV3-1	NA	TRBJ2-5	TRBD2	TGTGCCAGCAGCCAAGAAAAGCGGGGAATGGAGACCCAGTACTTC	CASSQEKRGMETQYF
TRBV29-1	NA	TRBJ1-1	NA	TGCAGCGTAAACCCACCGGACAGGAACACTGAAGCTTTCTTT	CSVNPPDRNTEAFF
TRBV29-1	NA	TRBJ1-2	NA	TGCAGCGTTCCCCATGAGGCAAACTATGGCTACACCTTC	CSVPHEANYGYTF
TRBV20-1	NA	TRBJ1-2	TRBD1	TGCATGGGATCCACAGGGGACAACTATGGCTACACCTTC	CMGSTGDNYGYTF
TRBV4-1	NA	TRBJ2-1	NA	TGCGCCAGCAGCCAAGACACAGGTCCTCGGGAGCAGTTCTTC	CASSQDTGPREQFF
TRBV7-8	NA	TRBJ2-3	NA	TGTGCCAGCAGCTTAGTTTTGGTGGATACGCAGTATTTT	CASSLVLVDTQYF
TRBV29-1	once	TRBJ1-2	NA	TGCAGCCTTGGGAGGGTAGAGGGCTACACCTTC	CSLGRVEGYTF
TRBV4-2	NA	TRBJ2-1	NA	TGTGCCAGCAGCCAACCGGGACTGGCCTACAATGAGCAGTTCTTC	CASSQPGLAYNEQFF
TRBV30	once	TRBJ2-1	TRBD2	TGTGCCCCCGGGAGGACTAGCGGGGCGTACAATGAGCAGTTCTTC	CAPGRTSGAYNEQFF
TRBV5-4	NA	TRBJ2-2	NA	TGTGCCAGCAGCTCGGGGGTGGCGGCCGGGGAGCTGTTTTTT	CASSSGVAAGELFF
TRBV7-6	NA	TRBJ1-6	TRBD1	TGTGCCAGCAGCGCGACCGGGACAGCAGGTTCACCCCTCCACTTT	CASSATGTAGSPLHF
TRBV5-1	NA	TRBJ2-7	NA	TGCGCCAGCAGCTTGGATCGGGGAGCCTACGAGCAGTACTTC	CASSLDRGAYEQYF
TRBV9	NA	TRBJ2-1	TRBD1	TGTGCCAGTGGACAGGGCTCCTACAATGAGCAGTTCTTC	CASGQGSYNEQFF
TRBV2	NA	TRBJ1-6	NA	TGTGCCAGCAGTGAATCGGACAGCGTCCCGACCCTCCACTTT	CASSESDSVPTLHF
TRBV9	NA	TRBJ1-5	TRBD1	TGTGCCAGCAGCGTAGACGGGACAGGGCTCAATCAGCCCCAGCATTTT	CASSVDGTGLNQPQHF
TRBV14	once	TRBJ1-6	NA	TGTGCCAGCAGCCAGGACAGCTTGAGCTCCTATAATTCACCCCTCCACTTT	CASSQDSLSSYNSPLHF
TRBV30	NA	TRBJ1-1	NA	TGTGCCTCTATCGCCGGGGGCACTGAAGCTTTCTTT	CASIAGGTEAFF
TRBV25-1	NA	TRBJ2-2	TRBD1	TGTGCCAGCAGTGGGACAGGGAGGAGGGCCGGGGAGCTGTTTTTT	CASSGTGRRAGELFF
TRBV3-1	NA	TRBJ1-5	NA	TGTGCCAGCAGCCAAGATTCGGGATTCGGCAATCAGCCCCAGCATTTT	CASSQDSGFGNQPQHF
TRBV13	NA	TRBJ2-3	NA	TGTGCCAGCTCCACTGGGGAAGGGGGGCAACTCACAGATACGCAGTATTTT	CASSTGEGGQLTDTQYF
TRBV7-6	NA	TRBJ2-1	NA	TGTGCCAGCAGTATTCCAGGGGTAACCTACAATGAGCAGTTCTTC	CASSIPGVTYNEQFF
TRBV30	NA	TRBJ1-1	TRBD1	TGTGCCTGGAGTGTACACACAGGGGGCACTGAAGCTTTCTTT	CAWSVHTGGTEAFF
TRBV29-1	NA	TRBJ2-5	TRBD1	TGCAGCGTTGTCCCCAGGGGGCAAGAGACCCAGTACTTC	CSVVPRGQETQYF
TRBV15	NA	TRBJ2-7	NA	TGTGCCACCAGCAGTCACGGCAACTACGAGCAGTACTTC	CATSSHGNYEQYF
TRBV2	NA	TRBJ2-3	NA	TGTGCCAGCAGTCATGTCTGGATCGACACAGATACGCAGTATTTT	CASSHVWIDTDTQYF
TRBV30	NA	TRBJ1-1	NA	TGTGCCTGGAGTGTACAAAAGTACACTGAAGCTTTCTTT	CAWSVQKYTEAFF
TRBV12-3/TRBV12-4	NA	TRBJ2-4	NA	TGTGCCAGCAGTTCCCTCTCCGGAGGCCTCTCGGGCATTCAGTACTTC	CASSSLSGGLSGIQYF
TRBV29-1	NA	TRBJ2-1	TRBD2	TGCAGCGTTCCTAGCGGGTACTACAATGAGCAGTTCTTC	CSVPSGYYNEQFF
TRBV27	NA	TRBJ2-6	NA	TGTGCCAGCCGTCCTTTTGGACCGACCTCTGGGGCCAACGTCCTGACTTTC	CASRPFGPTSGANVLTF
TRBV5-1	NA	TRBJ1-1	NA	TGCGCCAGCAGCTCAAAGACGGTGGACACTGAAGCTTTCTTT	CASSSKTVDTEAFF
TRBV28	NA	TRBJ1-1	TRBD1	TGTGCCAGCAGGCCCGACAGGGAAGTAAGTGAAGCTTTCTTT	CASRPDREVSEAFF
TRBV7-9	NA	TRBJ1-1	NA	TGTGCCAGCAGACAAACGAACACTGAAGCTTTCTTT	CASRQTNTEAFF
TRBV5-5	NA	TRBJ2-3	NA	TGTGCCAGCAGCTACTGGACAGCGATCACAGATACGCAGTATTTT	CASSYWTAITDTQYF
TRBV30	NA	TRBJ2-1	NA	TGTGCCTGGAGTGTAATAGGCAATGAGCAGTTCTTC	CAWSVIGNEQFF
TRBV7-2	NA	TRBJ1-2	TRBD1	TGTGCCAGCAGCTTAACAATCCGGGACAGGGTGGTGAACTATGGCTACACCTTC	CASSLTIRDRVVNYGYTF
TRBV3-1	NA	TRBJ2-5	NA	TGTGCCAGCAGCCAAGTGACAGAGCAAGAGACCCAGTACTTC	CASSQVTEQETQYF
TRBV9	NA	TRBJ2-5	NA	TGTGCCAGCAGCTCGGACGGGACTGGCCAAGAGACCCAGTACTTC	CASSSDGTGQETQYF
TRBV30	NA	TRBJ2-2	NA	TGTGCCTGGAGGAGAGCCGGGGAGCTGTTTTTT	CAWRRAGELFF
TRBV29-1	NA	TRBJ2-3	TRBD2	TGCAGCGTTGGTCCGGGCGGGGGGCCCACAGATACGCAGTATTTT	CSVGPGGGPTDTQYF
TRBV2	NA	TRBJ2-3	TRBD2	TGTGCCAGCAGCAGGACTAGCGGGGGGGGAAGCACAGATACGCAGTATTTT	CASSRTSGGGSTDTQYF
TRBV20-1	NA	TRBJ2-5	NA	TGCAGTGCTAGAGATTCGGGGGGCGGAGAGACCCAGTACTTC	CSARDSGGGETQYF
TRBV6-2/TRBV6-3	NA	TRBJ2-7	TRBD2	TGTGCCAGCAGTGCCCTACTAGCGGGGGGCTACGAGCAGTACTTC	CASSALLAGGYEQYF
TRBV5-6	NA	TRBJ1-1	NA	TGTGCCTCCGGGACCCAGGGTATCACTGAAGCTTTCTTT	CASGTQGITEAFF
TRBV20-1	NA	TRBJ1-2	TRBD1	TGCAGTGCTGCAGGTCTCGCAGGGGGTATCTATGGCTACACCTTC	CSAAGLAGGIYGYTF
TRBV20-1	NA	TRBJ2-6	NA	TGCAGTGCTAGGGAGGCTGGGGCCAACGTCCTGACTTTC	CSAREAGANVLTF
TRBV29-1	NA	TRBJ2-1	TRBD2	TGCAGCGAGAGACTAGCCGGCTACAATGAGCAGTTCTTC	CSERLAGYNEQFF